This TCR beta chain was profiled in a study of T cell changes during pregnancy in multiple sclerosis. Measured with immunoSEQ multiplex PCR; TCRdb has only the in-frame clones, and not every one. Altogether about 59,000 clones are present, over 85% being singletons, with the ten largest covering roughly 2.7%. The CDR3 is made up of 17 amino acids. After removal of 5 bases from V and 4 bases from J, the junction contained 13 bases not matched to a gene. Germline V gene data show CDR1 as SEHNR and CDR2 as FQNEAQ (reference sequence). This receptor was obtained from a female donor with multiple sclerosis, enrolled in a pregnancy study. Sequencing used CD8+ T cells from peripheral blood mononuclear cells, obtained in the third trimester of pregnancy. The chain employs TRBV7-9 and TRBJ1-4, with TRBD1 matching over 7 bases. The CDR3: CASSRLVPGQLNEKLFF. The CDR3 DNA reads as TGTGCCAGCAGCCGCCTAGTACCGGGACAGCTTAATGAAAAACTGTTTTTT.